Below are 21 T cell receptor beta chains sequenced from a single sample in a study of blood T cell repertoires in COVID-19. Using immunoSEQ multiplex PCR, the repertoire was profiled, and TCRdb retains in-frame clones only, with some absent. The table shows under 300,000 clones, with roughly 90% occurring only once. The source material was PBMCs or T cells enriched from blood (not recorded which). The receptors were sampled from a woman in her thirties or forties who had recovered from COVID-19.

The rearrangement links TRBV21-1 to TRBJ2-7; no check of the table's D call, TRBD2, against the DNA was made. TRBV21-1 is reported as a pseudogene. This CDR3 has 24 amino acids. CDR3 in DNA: TGTGCCAGCAGCAAAGGGACCAAAGCCCTAGGACTAGCGGGAGTTAAAGGGGGTTCCTACGAGCAGTACTTC. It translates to CASSKGTKALGLAGVKGGSYEQYF.

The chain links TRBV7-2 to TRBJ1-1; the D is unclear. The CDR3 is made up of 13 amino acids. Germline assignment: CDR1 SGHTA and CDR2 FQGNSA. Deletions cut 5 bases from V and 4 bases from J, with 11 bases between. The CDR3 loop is CASSHPKSTEAFF. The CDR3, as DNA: TGTGCCAGCAGCCACCCCAAGAGCACTGAAGCTTTCTTT.

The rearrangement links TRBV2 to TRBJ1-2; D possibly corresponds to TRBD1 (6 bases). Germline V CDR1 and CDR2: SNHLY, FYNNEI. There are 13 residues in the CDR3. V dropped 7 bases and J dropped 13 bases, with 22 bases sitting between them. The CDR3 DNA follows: TGTGCCAGCAACCGACAGGAACCGTCTTTGTGCACCTTC. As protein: CASNRQEPSLCTF.

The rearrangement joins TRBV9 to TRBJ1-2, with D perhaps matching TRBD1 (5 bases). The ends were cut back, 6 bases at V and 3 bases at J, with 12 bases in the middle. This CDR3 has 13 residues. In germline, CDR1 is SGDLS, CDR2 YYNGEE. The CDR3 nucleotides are TGTGCCAGCACAGGGCCGGGGGACTATGGCTACACCTTC. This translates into CASTGPGDYGYTF.

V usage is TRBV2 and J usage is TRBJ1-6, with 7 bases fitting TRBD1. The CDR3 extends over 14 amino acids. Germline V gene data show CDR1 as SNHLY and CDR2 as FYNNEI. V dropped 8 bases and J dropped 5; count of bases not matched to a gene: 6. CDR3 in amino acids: CASSGDSNNSPLHF. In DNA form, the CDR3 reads TGTGCCAGCTCAGGGGACAGTAATAATTCACCCCTCCACTTT.

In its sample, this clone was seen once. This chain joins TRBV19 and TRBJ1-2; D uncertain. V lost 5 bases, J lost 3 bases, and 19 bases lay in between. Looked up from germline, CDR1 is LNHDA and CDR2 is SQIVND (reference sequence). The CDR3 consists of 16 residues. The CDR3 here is CASSGDNRARDYGYTF. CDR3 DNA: TGTGCCAGTAGTGGAGATAATAGGGCGAGGGACTATGGCTACACCTTC.

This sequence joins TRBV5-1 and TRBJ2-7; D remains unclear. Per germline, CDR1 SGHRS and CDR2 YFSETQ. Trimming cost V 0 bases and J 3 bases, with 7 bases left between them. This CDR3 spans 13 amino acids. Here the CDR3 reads CASSLEPGYEQYF. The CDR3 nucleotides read TGCGCCAGCAGCTTGGAACCGGGCTACGAGCAGTACTTC.

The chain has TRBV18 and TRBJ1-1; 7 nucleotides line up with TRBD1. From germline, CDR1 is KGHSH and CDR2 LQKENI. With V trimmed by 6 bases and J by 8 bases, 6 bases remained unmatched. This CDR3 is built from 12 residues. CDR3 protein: CASSLDRVEAFF. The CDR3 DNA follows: TGTGCCAGCTCTCTCGACAGGGTGGAAGCTTTCTTT.

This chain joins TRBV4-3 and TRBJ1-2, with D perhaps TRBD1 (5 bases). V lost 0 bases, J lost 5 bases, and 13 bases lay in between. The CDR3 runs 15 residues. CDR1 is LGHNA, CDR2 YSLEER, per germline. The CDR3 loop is CASSQDAGGLYGYTF. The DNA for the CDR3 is TGCGCCAGCAGCCAAGATGCGGGGGGGTTGTATGGCTACACCTTC.

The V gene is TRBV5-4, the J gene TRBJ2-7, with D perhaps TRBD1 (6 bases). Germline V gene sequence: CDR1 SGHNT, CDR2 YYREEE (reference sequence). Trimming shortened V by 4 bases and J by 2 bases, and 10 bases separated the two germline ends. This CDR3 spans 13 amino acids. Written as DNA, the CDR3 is TGTGCCAGCAGCCCGGACAGAGCCTACGAGCAGTACTTC. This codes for CASSPDRAYEQYF.

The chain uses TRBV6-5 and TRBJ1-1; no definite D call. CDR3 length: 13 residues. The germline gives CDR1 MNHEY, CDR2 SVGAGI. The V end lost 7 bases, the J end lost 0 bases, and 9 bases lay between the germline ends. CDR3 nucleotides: TGTGCCAGCAAGTGGAGCATGAACACTGAAGCTTTCTTT. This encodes CASKWSMNTEAFF.

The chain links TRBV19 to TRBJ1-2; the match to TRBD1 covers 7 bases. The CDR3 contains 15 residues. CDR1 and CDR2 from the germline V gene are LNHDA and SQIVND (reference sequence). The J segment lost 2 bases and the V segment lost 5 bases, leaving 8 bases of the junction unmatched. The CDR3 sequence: CASSSPGTVNYGYTF. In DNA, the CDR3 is TGTGCCAGTAGTTCTCCCGGGACAGTCAACTATGGCTACACCTTC.

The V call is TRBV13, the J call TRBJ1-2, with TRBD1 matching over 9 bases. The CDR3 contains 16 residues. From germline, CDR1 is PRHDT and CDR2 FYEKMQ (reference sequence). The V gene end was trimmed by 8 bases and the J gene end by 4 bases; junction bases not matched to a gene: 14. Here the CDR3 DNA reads TGTGCCAGCCAAGAAACAGGGGGCCCGGAGCGCTATGGCTACACCTTC. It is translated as CASQETGGPERYGYTF.

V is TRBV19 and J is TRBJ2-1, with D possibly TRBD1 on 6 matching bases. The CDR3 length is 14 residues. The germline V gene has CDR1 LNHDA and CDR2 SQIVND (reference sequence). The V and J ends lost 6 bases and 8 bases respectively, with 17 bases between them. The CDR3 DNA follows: TGTGCCAGTAGAAGCGTAGGGGGTAAGGATGAGCAGTTCTTC. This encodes CASRSVGGKDEQFF. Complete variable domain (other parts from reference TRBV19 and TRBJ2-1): DGGITQSPKYLFRKEGQNVTLSCEQNLNHDAMYWYRQDPGQGLRLIYYSQIVNDFQKGDIAEGYSVSREKKESFPLTVTSAQKNPTAFYLCASRSVGGKDEQFFGPGTRLTVL.

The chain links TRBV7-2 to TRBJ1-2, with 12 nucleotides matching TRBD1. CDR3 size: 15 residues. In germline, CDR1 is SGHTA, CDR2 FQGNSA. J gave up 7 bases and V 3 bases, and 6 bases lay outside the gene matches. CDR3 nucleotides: TGTGCCAGCAGCTTCCGGGACAGGGGGCATGCTGGCTACACCTTC. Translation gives CASSFRDRGHAGYTF.

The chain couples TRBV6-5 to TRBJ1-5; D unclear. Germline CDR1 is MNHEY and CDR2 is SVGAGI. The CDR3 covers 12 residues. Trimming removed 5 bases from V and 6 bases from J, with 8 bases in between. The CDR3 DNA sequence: TGTGCCAGCAGTACAACGGGTCAGCCCCAGCATTTT. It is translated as CASSTTGQPQHF.

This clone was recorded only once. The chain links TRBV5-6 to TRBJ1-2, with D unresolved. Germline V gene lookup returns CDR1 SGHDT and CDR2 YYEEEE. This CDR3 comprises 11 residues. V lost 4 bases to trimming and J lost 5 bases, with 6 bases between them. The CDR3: CASSRLYGYTF. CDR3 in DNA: TGTGCCAGCAGCCGGTTATATGGCTACACCTTC.

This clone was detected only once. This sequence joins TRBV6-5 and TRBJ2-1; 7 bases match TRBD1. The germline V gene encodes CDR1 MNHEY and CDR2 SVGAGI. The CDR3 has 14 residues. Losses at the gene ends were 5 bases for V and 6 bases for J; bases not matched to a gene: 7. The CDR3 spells CASSRTGGVNEQFF. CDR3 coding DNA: TGTGCCAGCAGTAGGACAGGTGGAGTCAATGAGCAGTTCTTC.

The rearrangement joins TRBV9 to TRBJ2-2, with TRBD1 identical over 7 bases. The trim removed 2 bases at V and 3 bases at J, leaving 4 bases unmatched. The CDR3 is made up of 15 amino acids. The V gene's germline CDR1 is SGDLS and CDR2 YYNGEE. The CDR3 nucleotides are TGTGCCAGCAGCGTCCTTACAGGGGACACCGGGGAGCTGTTTTTT. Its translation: CASSVLTGDTGELFF.

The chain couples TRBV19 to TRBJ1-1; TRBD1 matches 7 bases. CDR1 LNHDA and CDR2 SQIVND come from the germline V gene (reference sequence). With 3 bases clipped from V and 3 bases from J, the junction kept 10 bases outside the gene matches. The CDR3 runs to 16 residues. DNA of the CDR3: TGTGCCAGTAGTATGAGAGTGGGCAGGGGGGACACTGAAGCTTTCTTT. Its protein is CASSMRVGRGDTEAFF. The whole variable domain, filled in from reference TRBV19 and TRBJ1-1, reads DGGITQSPKYLFRKEGQNVTLSCEQNLNHDAMYWYRQDPGQGLRLIYYSQIVNDFQKGDIAEGYSVSREKKESFPLTVTSAQKNPTAFYLCASSMRVGRGDTEAFFGQGTRLTVV.

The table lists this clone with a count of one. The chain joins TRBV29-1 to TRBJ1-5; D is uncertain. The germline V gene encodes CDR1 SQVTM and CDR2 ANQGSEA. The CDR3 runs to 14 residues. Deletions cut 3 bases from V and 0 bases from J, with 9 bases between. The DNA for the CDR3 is TGCAGCGTTGATCTAGGATATAGCAATCAGCCCCAGCATTTT. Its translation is CSVDLGYSNQPQHF.